Described below is a single T cell receptor (beta chain) sequence and its context. Treatment-naive patients with stable or active relapsing-remitting disease were the multiple sclerosis controls. The record originates from a study of CD8 T cells in Susac syndrome. The RNA input was about 0.5 to 1 ug, and it was reverse transcribed with random hexamers. immunoSEQ multiplex PCR amplified TCR beta CDR3 across 54 Vbeta, 13 Jbeta. TCRdb ran MiXCR on the immunoSEQ multiplex PCR reads and lists one entry per CDR3 protein. The profile shows over 150,000 distinct CDR3 sequences, about 95% of them singletons. The sample was CD4+ T cells from PBMCs. The TCR was taken from a human donor with multiple sclerosis.

The CDR3 nucleotides read TGTGCCAGCAGACTAACACAGTGGCAAGAGACCCAGTACTTC. Translated, it gives CASRLTQWQETQYF. The genes are TRBV11-1 and TRBJ2-5; D remains unclear. The length of the CDR3 is 14 residues. V gave up 6 bases and J gave up 2 bases, with 13 bases separating them. CDR1 SGHAT and CDR2 FQDESV come from the germline V gene (reference sequence).